This T cell receptor (beta chain) was sequenced in a study of cytomegalovirus exposure and HLA in healthy donors. Looking at the study overall: Ancestry clustering placed roughly 86% of 350 to 500 genotyped donors in the Caucasian-associated cluster.

Germline V CDR1 and CDR2: SGDLS, YYNGEE. Germline trimming cut 4 bases from V and 11 bases from J; bases unmatched to any gene: 7. The CDR3 extends over 14 amino acids. Details on this clone: Its antigen is not known.

Study results and limitations: Associated with cytomegalovirus, according to the listing, were approximately 160 TCR beta chains. Solely CMV serostatus was available to characterize immune exposure.

The donors, nominally healthy at sampling, likely had unrecorded immune exposures. PCR employed 60 Vbeta and 13 Jbeta primers. The data were produced by immunoSEQ multiplex PCR, yet TCRdb's version contains in-frame clones alone and is incomplete. The data show approximately 160,000 clones, approximately 78% seen once. V is TRBV9 and J is TRBJ2-2, with 11 nucleotides matching TRBD2. Sequencing used PBMCs. This receptor was identified in a woman aged 50 to 60 in good health and CMV-seropositive. The CDR3 bases are TGTGCCAGCAGCCTTAGCGGGGGGGCCAGAGAGCTGTTTTTT. Translation gives CASSLSGGARELFF.